This T cell receptor (beta chain) is from a study of T cell repertoires in cytomegalovirus infection. As for the study in general: CMV infection together with matching HLA type was indicated by public TCR beta signatures.

Details on this clonotype: Its antigen is still unknown.

Looked up from germline, CDR1 is DFQATT and CDR2 is SNEGSKA (reference sequence). The CDR3 sequence is 12 residues long. Trimming shortened V by 7 bases and J by 5 bases, and 14 bases separated the two germline ends. TCRdb re-called the reads through MiXCR, storing one row per CDR3 protein. The table has over 300,000 distinct CDR3 sequences, 17% seen once. The study's findings and limits: CMV-specific TCR beta clonotypes restricted by HLA-C dominated the ex vivo response. Carriers of CMV and the relevant HLA type were discriminated by public TCR beta frequency.

The origin of this receptor is a human donor in good health (CMV status not recorded). Some clones in this sample may be carry-over from other donors' samples. The chain links TRBV20-1 to TRBJ1-1; D possibly corresponds to TRBD1 (5 bases). Sequencing input: PBMCs. The DNA for the CDR3 is TGCAGTGGGAGACGGGGGGGGACTGAAGCTTTCTTT. This encodes CSGRRGGTEAFF.